This record covers a single T cell receptor (beta chain). The antigen remains undetermined. Libraries were prepared by immunoSEQ multiplex PCR; TCRdb keeps only in-frame clonotypes and omits some of them. The table lists around 150,000 clones, 85% to 90% of them singletons, with about 3.5% in the top ten. The donors were members of the approximately 120-subject validation cohort (separate from the roughly 670-subject first cohort). The data are from a study of cytomegalovirus exposure and HLA in healthy donors. Study findings and constraints: As confirmed in vitro, a few CMV-associated chains were specific for CMV antigens.

Germline assignment: CDR1 SGHNT and CDR2 YYREEE (reference sequence). The CDR3 sequence is 14 residues long. V lost 4 bases, J lost 4 bases, and 14 bases lay in between. Sequenced sample: PBMCs. J is TRBJ1-1 and V is TRBV5-4; D gene unclear. The TCR was taken from a young woman in good health and CMV-seropositive. The CDR3 loop reads CASSPLIEGTEAFF. The CDR3 DNA sequence: TGTGCCAGCAGCCCACTGATTGAGGGCACTGAAGCTTTCTTT.